This T cell receptor beta chain stems from a study of neurological immune-mediated disorders. The CDR3 extends over 16 amino acids. Losses at the gene ends were 1 base for V and 2 bases for J; bases not matched to a gene: 5. Germline-derived CDR1 and CDR2 are SGHDT and YYEEEE. This clonotype came up many times. TCRdb re-derived calls from the 5' RACE reads in MiXCR, one entry per CDR3 protein. The sample holds roughly 41,000 distinct CDR3 sequences; 11% are singletons and the top ten take 3% to 4.5%. The sample's time point: technical triplicate 1. The V gene is TRBV5-6, the J gene TRBJ1-2; 10 nucleotides line up with TRBD1. The sample comprised PBMCs. The receptor comes from a man aged 55 to 70 with HTLV-1-associated myelopathy (HAM/TSP). CDR3 bases: TGTGCCAGCAGCTTGAGGACAGGGGGTCCCAACTATGGCTACACCTTC. Protein sequence: CASSLRTGGPNYGYTF. Complete variable domain (other parts from reference TRBV5-6 and TRBJ1-2): DAGVTQSPTHLIKTRGQQVTLRCSPKSGHDTVSWYQQALGQGPQFIFQYYEEEERQRGNFPDRFSGHQFPNYSSELNVNALLLGDSALYLCASSLRTGGPNYGYTFGSGTRLTVV.